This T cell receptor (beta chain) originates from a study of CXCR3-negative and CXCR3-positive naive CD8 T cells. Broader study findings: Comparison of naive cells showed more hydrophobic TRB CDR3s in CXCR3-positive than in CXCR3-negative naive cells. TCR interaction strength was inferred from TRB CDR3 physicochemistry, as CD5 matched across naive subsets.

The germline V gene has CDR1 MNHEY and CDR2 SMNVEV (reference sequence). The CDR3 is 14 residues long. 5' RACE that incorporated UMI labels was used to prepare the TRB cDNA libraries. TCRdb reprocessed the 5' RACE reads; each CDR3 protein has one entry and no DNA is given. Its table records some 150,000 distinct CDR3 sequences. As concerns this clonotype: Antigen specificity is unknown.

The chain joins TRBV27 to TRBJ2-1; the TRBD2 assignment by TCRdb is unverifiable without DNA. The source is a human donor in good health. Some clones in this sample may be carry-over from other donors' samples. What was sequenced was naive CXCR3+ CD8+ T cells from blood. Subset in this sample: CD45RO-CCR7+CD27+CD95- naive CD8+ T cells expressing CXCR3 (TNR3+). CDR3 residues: CASVLQLGGHEQFF.